The clone carrying this TCR beta chain was detected only a few times. The V gene's germline CDR1 is KGHSH and CDR2 LQKENI. The CDR3 contains 15 residues. V lost 4 bases and J 0 bases, leaving 10 bases between the germline ends. The sample originates from a study of blood T cell repertoires in COVID-19. Individuals aged about 18 to 90 years were recruited from roughly 23 US areas. Profiled with immunoSEQ multiplex PCR; TCRdb holds only in-frame clones, not every one. The sample has 200,000 to 250,000 clones, around 80% seen once. Sequenced material: PBMCs or T cells enriched from blood (not recorded which). This rearrangement joins TRBV18 to TRBJ1-3; weak D call: TRBD1 (6 bases). The TCR sequence derives from a man aged 55 to 70 who had recovered from COVID-19. In nucleotides, the CDR3 is TGTGCCAGCTCACGACAGGCTCACTCTGGAAACACCATATATTTT. Its translation: CASSRQAHSGNTIYF.